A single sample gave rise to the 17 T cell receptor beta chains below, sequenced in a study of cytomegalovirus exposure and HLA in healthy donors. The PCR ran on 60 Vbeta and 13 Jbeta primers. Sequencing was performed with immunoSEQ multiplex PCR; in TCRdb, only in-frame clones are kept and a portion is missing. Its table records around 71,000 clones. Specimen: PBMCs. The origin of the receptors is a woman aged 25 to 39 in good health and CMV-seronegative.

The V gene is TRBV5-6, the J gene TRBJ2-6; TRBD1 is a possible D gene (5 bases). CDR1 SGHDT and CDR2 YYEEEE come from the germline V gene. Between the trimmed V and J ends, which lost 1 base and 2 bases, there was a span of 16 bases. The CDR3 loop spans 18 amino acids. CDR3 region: CASSLSWPGSTGANVLTF. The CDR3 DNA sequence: TGTGCCAGCAGCTTGTCGTGGCCAGGGTCGACTGGGGCCAACGTCCTGACTTTC.

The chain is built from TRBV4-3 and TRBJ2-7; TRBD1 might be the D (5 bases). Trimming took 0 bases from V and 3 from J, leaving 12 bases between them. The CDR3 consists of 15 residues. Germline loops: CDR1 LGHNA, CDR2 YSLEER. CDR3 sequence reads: CASSQDARDYYEQYF. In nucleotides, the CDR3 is TGCGCCAGCAGCCAAGATGCCAGGGATTACTACGAGCAGTACTTC.

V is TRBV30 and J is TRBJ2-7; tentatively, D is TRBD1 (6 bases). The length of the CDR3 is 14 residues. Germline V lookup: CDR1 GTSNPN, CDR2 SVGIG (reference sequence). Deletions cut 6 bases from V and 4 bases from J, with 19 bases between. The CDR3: CACALRTGKYEQYF. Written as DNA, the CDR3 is TGTGCCTGTGCCCTCCGTACAGGGAAATACGAGCAGTACTTC. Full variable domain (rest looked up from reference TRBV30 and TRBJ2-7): SQTIHQWPATLVQPVGSPLSLECTVEGTSNPNLYWYRQAAGRGLQLLFYSVGIGQISSEVPQNLSASRPQDRQFILSSKKLLLSDSGFYLCACALRTGKYEQYFGPGTRLTVT.

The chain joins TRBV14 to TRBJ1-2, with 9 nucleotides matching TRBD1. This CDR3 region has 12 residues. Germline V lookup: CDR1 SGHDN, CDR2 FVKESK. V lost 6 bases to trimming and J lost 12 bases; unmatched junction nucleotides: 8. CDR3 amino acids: CASRDRGEINTF. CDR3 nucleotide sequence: TGTGCCAGCAGAGACAGGGGGGAAATAAACACCTTC.

The CDR3 DNA is TGTGCCAGCAGCCAAAGGAGGACAGGGGCCTACGAGCAGTACTTC. It is translated as CASSQRRTGAYEQYF. The V call is TRBV14, the J call TRBJ2-7; 9 positions agree with TRBD1. The germline V gene encodes CDR1 SGHDN and CDR2 FVKESK. CDR3 length: 15 amino acids. Trimming took 2 bases from V and 2 from J; bases not matched to a gene: 4. Full variable domain (rest looked up from reference TRBV14 and TRBJ2-7): EAGVTQFPSHSVIEKGQTVTLRCDPISGHDNLYWYRRVMGKEIKFLLHFVKESKQDESGMPNNRFLAERTGGTYSTLKVQPAELEDSGVYFCASSQRRTGAYEQYFGPGTRLTVT.

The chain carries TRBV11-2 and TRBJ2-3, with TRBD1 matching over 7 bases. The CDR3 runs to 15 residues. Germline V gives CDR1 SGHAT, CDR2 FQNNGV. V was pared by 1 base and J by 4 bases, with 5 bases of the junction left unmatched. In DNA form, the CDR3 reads TGTGCCAGCAGCTTAGTCAGGGGGAAGGCAGATACGCAGTATTTT. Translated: CASSLVRGKADTQYF.

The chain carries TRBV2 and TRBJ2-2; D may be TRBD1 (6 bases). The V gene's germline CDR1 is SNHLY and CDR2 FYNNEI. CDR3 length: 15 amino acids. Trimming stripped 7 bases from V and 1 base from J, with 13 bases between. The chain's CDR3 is CASNGAGENTGELFF. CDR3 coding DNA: TGTGCCAGCAATGGGGCAGGGGAGAACACCGGGGAGCTGTTTTTT.

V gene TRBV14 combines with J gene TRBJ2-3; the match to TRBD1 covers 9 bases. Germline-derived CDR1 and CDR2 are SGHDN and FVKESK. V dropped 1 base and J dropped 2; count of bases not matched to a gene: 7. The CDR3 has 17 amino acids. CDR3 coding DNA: TGTGCCAGCAGCCAAGTCTCGGGACAGGGTTACACAGATACGCAGTATTTT. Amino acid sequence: CASSQVSGQGYTDTQYF.

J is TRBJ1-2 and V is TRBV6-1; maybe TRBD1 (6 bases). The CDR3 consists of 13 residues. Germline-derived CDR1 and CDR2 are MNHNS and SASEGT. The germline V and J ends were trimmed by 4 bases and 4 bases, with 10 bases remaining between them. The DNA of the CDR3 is TGTGCCAGCAGTGCGACAGGAATCTATGGCTACACCTTC. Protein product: CASSATGIYGYTF.

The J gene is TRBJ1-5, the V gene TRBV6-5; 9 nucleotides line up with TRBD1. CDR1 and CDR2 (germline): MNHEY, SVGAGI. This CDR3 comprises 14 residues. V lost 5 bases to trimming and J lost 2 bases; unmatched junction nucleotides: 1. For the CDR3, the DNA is TGTGCCAGCAGTCGACAGGGGGGCAATCAGCCCCAGCATTTT. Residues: CASSRQGGNQPQHF.

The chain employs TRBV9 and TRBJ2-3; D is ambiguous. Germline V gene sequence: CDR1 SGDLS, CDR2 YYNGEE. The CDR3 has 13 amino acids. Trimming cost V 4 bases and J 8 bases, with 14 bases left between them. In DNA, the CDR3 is TGTGCCAGCAGCCCACCCCGTGAGGCTACGCAGTATTTT. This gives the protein CASSPPREATQYF.

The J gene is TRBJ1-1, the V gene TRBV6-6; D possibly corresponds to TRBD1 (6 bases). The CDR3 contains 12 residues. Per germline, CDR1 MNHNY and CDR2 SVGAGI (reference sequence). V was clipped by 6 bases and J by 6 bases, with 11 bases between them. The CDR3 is CASRAGQPEAFF. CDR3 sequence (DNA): TGTGCCAGCAGGGCCGGACAGCCTGAAGCTTTCTTT.

CDR3 nucleotide sequence: TGTGCCAGCAGTCAACAGGGTGTCACTGAAGCTTTCTTT. This translates into CASSQQGVTEAFF. This chain uses TRBV2 with TRBJ1-1; weak D call: TRBD1 (6 bases). The germline V gene encodes CDR1 SNHLY and CDR2 FYNNEI. V was cut by 5 bases and J by 4 bases, with 11 bases left in between. CDR3 length: 13 amino acids.

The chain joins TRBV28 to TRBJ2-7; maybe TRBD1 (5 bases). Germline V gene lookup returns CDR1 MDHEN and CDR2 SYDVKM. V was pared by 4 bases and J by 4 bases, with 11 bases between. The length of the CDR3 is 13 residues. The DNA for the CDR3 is TGTGCCAGCAGTTCCCACAACAGGTACGAGCAGTACTTC. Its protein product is CASSSHNRYEQYF.

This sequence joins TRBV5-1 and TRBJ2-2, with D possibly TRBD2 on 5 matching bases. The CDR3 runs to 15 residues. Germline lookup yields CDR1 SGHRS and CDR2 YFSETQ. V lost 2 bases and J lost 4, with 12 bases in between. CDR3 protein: CASSFLTSFTGELFF. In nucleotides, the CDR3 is TGCGCCAGCAGCTTCCTTACTAGTTTCACCGGGGAGCTGTTTTTT.

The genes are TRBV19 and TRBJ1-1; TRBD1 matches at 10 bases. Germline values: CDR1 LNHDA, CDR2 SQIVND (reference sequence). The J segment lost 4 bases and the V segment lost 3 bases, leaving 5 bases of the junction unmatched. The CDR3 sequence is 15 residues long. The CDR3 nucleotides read TGTGCCAGTAGTATGGACAGGGGGGTTAGCACTGAAGCTTTCTTT. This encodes CASSMDRGVSTEAFF.

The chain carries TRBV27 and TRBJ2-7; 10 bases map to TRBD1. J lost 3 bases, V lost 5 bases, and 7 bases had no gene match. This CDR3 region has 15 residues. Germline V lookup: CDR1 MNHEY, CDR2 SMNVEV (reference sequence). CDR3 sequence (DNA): TGTGCCAGCAGTGATCCGGGACAGGGGAACTACGAGCAGTACTTC. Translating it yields CASSDPGQGNYEQYF.